This T cell receptor (beta chain) was retrieved from a study of a mutant IDH1 vaccine in newly diagnosed glioma. Study overall: It was radiotherapy, temozolomide, or both that patients received previously, with most receiving both.

The count of this clone is one. Only in-frame clones appear in the TCRdb table, and some are missing; sequencing was by immunoSEQ multiplex PCR. This sample yields around 99,000 clones, of which around three quarters are seen a single time; over 6.5% belongs to the top ten. Time point in this sample: baseline, week 1 (first vaccination visit). Treatment described: pre-vaccination baseline after standard-of-care therapy. Each astrocytoma in the donors was new, WHO grade 3 or 4, IDH1-mutant and ATRX-lost. The TCR was taken from a man between 35 and 55 years old with glioma. Here the sequenced sample was PBMCs, taken from a glioma patient treated with radiotherapy, temozolomide or both.

CDR3 loop: CASSQVRETSFPDTQYF. CDR3 nucleotide sequence: TGTGCCAGCAGCCAAGTTAGGGAGACTAGCTTTCCAGATACGCAGTATTTT. The chain is built from TRBV4-2 and TRBJ2-3; 7 bases match TRBD2. The V segment lost 1 base and the J segment 4 bases; nucleotides outside the gene matches: 11. The CDR3 has 17 amino acids. CDR1 is LGHNA and CDR2 is YNFKEQ in the germline V gene.